The rows below give T cell receptor beta chains drawn from one sample of a study of cytomegalovirus exposure and HLA in healthy donors. The table came from immunoSEQ multiplex PCR; TCRdb's copy has only in-frame clones and leaves some out. Of some 150,000 clones in the sample, roughly 80% were seen once. Material for sequencing was PBMCs. The source of these receptors is a man aged 30 to 45 in good health and CMV-seropositive. The CDR3 runs from the conserved cysteine through the conserved F or W. The D gene is left open where the match is weak. The listing skips clone size in some rows; elsewhere it reads once, few, many or a size class.

few	TRBV30	-	TRBJ1-5	CAWSVPATNQPQHF	TGTGCCTGGAGTGTACCAGCGACCAATCAGCCCCAGCATTTT
-	TRBV11-2	TRBD1	TRBJ1-2	CASSQRDREFYGYTF	TGTGCCAGCAGCCAACGGGACAGGGAGTTCTATGGCTACACCTTC
-	TRBV4-1	TRBD1	TRBJ2-2	CASSQTQGAYGELFF	TGCGCCAGCAGCCAAACACAGGGGGCGTACGGGGAGCTGTTTTTT
-	TRBV5-6	TRBD2	TRBJ2-5	CASSWSGEETQYF	TGTGCCAGCAGCTGGAGCGGGGAAGAGACCCAGTACTTC
-	TRBV7-6	TRBD1	TRBJ1-6	CASSWGQGYNSPLHF	TGTGCCAGCAGCTGGGGACAGGGCTATAATTCACCCCTCCACTTT
-	TRBV28	-	TRBJ1-6	CASRTGSPLHF	TGTGCCAGCAGGACGGGATCACCCCTCCACTTT
once	TRBV7-8	TRBD2	TRBJ2-1	CASSFTSAYNEQFF	TGTGCCAGCAGCTTCACTAGCGCGTACAATGAGCAGTTCTTC
-	TRBV19	-	TRBJ2-1	CASSKGWGAEQFF	TGTGCCAGTAGTAAGGGATGGGGAGCTGAGCAGTTCTTC
-	TRBV15	TRBD2	TRBJ2-5	CATSRARGDGTQYF	TGTGCCACCAGCAGAGCGCGGGGGGACGGGACCCAGTACTTC
-	TRBV25-1	TRBD1	TRBJ2-1	CASSEDRGSGYNEQFF	TGTGCCAGCAGTGAAGACAGGGGAAGCGGGTACAATGAGCAGTTCTTC
-	TRBV6-5	TRBD2	TRBJ2-3	CASKPGGPVDTQYF	TGTGCCAGCAAACCGGGAGGGCCGGTCGATACGCAGTATTTT
-	TRBV6-5	TRBD2	TRBJ2-1	CASTQRGGVGEQFF	TGTGCCAGCACTCAGCGGGGGGGAGTTGGGGAGCAGTTCTTC
-	TRBV2	-	TRBJ1-2	CASSPRQANYGYTF	TGTGCCAGCAGTCCAAGGCAGGCTAACTATGGCTACACCTTC
-	TRBV5-1	TRBD2	TRBJ2-7	CASSLDSSGSRWEQYF	TGCGCCAGCAGTCTTGATAGTAGCGGGAGTCGCTGGGAGCAGTACTTC
few	TRBV5-4	-	TRBJ2-2	CASSLVSPGTGELFF	TGTGCCAGCAGCTTGGTCAGCCCGGGAACCGGGGAGCTGTTTTTT
-	TRBV2	-	TRBJ1-4	CASSYSLGASNEKLFF	TGTGCCAGCAGTTACAGCCTGGGGGCTTCTAATGAAAAACTGTTTTTT
-	TRBV15	-	TRBJ2-7	CATSRYLSGDARDSSYEQYF	TGTGCCACCAGCAGATATCTGTCGGGGGACGCGAGGGACAGCTCCTACGAGCAGTACTTC
-	TRBV4-1	-	TRBJ2-2	CASSQVRLTGELFF	TGCGCCAGCAGCCAAGTTCGTCTGACCGGGGAGCTGTTTTTT
-	TRBV4-1	-	TRBJ2-7	CASSQDMAQRYEQYF	TGCGCCAGCAGCCAAGATATGGCCCAGAGGTACGAGCAGTACTTC
-	TRBV2	-	TRBJ2-7	CASSRGGYEQYF	TGTGCCAGCAGTAGAGGGGGCTACGAGCAGTACTTC
-	TRBV7-6	TRBD2	TRBJ2-2	CASSLATSGTAGELFF	TGTGCCAGCAGCTTAGCGACTAGCGGGACAGCCGGGGAGCTGTTTTTT
-	TRBV25-1	-	TRBJ2-7	CASSEEQGPSYEQYF	TGTGCCAGCAGTGAAGAACAGGGACCCAGCTACGAGCAGTACTTC
-	TRBV28	-	TRBJ2-7	CASSPGTSYEQYF	TGTGCCAGCAGCCCCGGGACTTCATACGAGCAGTACTTC
once	TRBV29-1	TRBD2	TRBJ2-3	CSVRRGGTDTQYF	TGCAGCGTCAGGCGGGGGGGTACAGATACGCAGTATTTT
-	TRBV21-1	-	TRBJ1-2	CASSFVQPYGYTF	TGTGCCAGCTCTTTCGTACAGCCCTATGGCTACACCTTC
-	TRBV6-5	-	TRBJ2-3	CASSNEGSSTDTQYF	TGTGCCAGCAGTAATGAGGGTTCTAGCACAGATACGCAGTATTTT
-	TRBV27	TRBD2	TRBJ2-5	CASSYSGEQTQYF	TGTGCCAGCAGCTATAGCGGGGAACAGACCCAGTACTTC
-	TRBV27	-	TRBJ2-7	CASSSRQSYEQYF	TGTGCCAGCAGTTCTCGACAGTCCTACGAGCAGTACTTC
-	TRBV18	-	TRBJ1-5	CASSPAGQTLHYSNQPQHF	TGTGCCAGCTCACCAGCCGGACAGACCCTCCATTATAGCAATCAGCCCCAGCATTTT
-	TRBV15	TRBD1	TRBJ1-3	CATSMGQNLFSGNTIYF	TGTGCCACCAGCATGGGACAGAACCTTTTCTCTGGAAACACCATATATTTT
-	TRBV5-5	-	TRBJ2-6	CASSLVLSGANVLTF	TGTGCCAGCAGCTTGGTTCTTTCTGGGGCCAACGTCCTGACTTTC
-	TRBV7-8	-	TRBJ2-1	CASASRGMSNEQFF	TGTGCCAGCGCCTCCCGGGGGATGAGTAATGAGCAGTTCTTC
-	TRBV5-6	-	TRBJ1-5	CASSLVGGGQPQHF	TGTGCCAGCAGCTTGGTAGGGGGTGGGCAGCCCCAGCATTTT
-	TRBV2	TRBD1	TRBJ1-2	CASSRTGANYYGYTF	TGTGCCAGCAGTAGGACAGGGGCGAATTACTATGGCTACACCTTC
-	TRBV28	-	TRBJ2-7	CASSSGLWEQYF	TGTGCCAGCAGTTCGGGACTGTGGGAGCAGTACTTC
-	TRBV6-1	-	TRBJ2-1	CASSEWAGVNNEQFF	TGTGCCAGCAGTGAATGGGCAGGGGTGAACAATGAGCAGTTCTTC
-	TRBV27	TRBD2	TRBJ2-4	CASSALAGGPPIQYF	TGTGCCAGCAGTGCCCTAGCGGGAGGGCCCCCCATTCAGTACTTC
-	TRBV27	TRBD2	TRBJ2-7	CASSPNLAGGPYEQYF	TGTGCCAGCAGTCCAAATTTAGCGGGAGGGCCTTACGAGCAGTACTTC
-	TRBV28	-	TRBJ2-7	CASSNPDSSYEQYF	TGTGCCAGCAGTAACCCGGACAGCTCCTACGAGCAGTACTTC
few	TRBV29-1	-	TRBJ1-4	CSVRTESYEKLFF	TGCAGCGTGCGGACAGAATCCTATGAAAAACTGTTTTTT
-	TRBV6-5	TRBD1	TRBJ1-4	CASSSGTENEKLFF	TGTGCCAGCAGTTCCGGGACAGAGAATGAAAAACTGTTTTTT
-	TRBV5-4	-	TRBJ2-1	CASSRPGTTNEQFF	TGTGCCAGCAGTCGTCCGGGGACAACAAATGAGCAGTTCTTC
-	TRBV28	TRBD2	TRBJ2-1	CASSSIWVVAGSRNEQFF	TGTGCCAGCAGTTCTATTTGGGTCGTAGCGGGTAGTCGGAATGAGCAGTTCTTC
-	TRBV5-6	-	TRBJ1-2	CASSFPDRGGSGYTF	TGTGCCAGCAGCTTCCCTGACCGCGGGGGTAGTGGCTACACCTTC
-	TRBV15	-	TRBJ1-1	CATGQQTNTEAFF	TGTGCCACCGGGCAACAGACGAACACTGAAGCTTTCTTT
-	TRBV5-1	-	TRBJ2-7	CASSLGDNPYEQYF	TGCGCCAGCAGCTTGGGGGACAACCCATACGAGCAGTACTTC
-	TRBV6-6	TRBD1	TRBJ1-2	CASSYTGGTGYTF	TGTGCCAGCAGTTACACAGGGGGAACTGGCTACACCTTC
-	TRBV7-2	TRBD2	TRBJ2-1	CASSSSGRRVGEQFF	TGTGCCAGCAGTTCTAGCGGGAGAAGGGTGGGTGAGCAGTTCTTC
-	TRBV27	TRBD1	TRBJ2-3	CASRGQGIVTDTQYF	TGTGCCAGCAGGGGACAGGGGATTGTTACAGATACGCAGTATTTT
-	TRBV28	-	TRBJ1-1	CASILGLELALNTEAFF	TGTGCCAGCATCCTCGGACTTGAGCTCGCCCTGAACACTGAAGCTTTCTTT
-	TRBV30	TRBD2	TRBJ2-1	CAWRGLAWMNEQFF	TGTGCCTGGAGGGGACTAGCGTGGATGAATGAGCAGTTCTTC
-	TRBV5-8	-	TRBJ1-1	CASSLVGRMNTEAFF	TGTGCCAGCAGCTTGGTGGGCAGGATGAACACTGAAGCTTTCTTT
-	TRBV10-1	TRBD1	TRBJ1-1	CASSESKQGDTEAFF	TGCGCCAGCAGTGAGTCTAAACAGGGGGACACTGAAGCTTTCTTT
medium-sized	TRBV6-1	TRBD1	TRBJ1-6	CASTEGQDYSPLHF	TGTGCCAGCACCGAGGGACAGGACTATTCACCCCTCCACTTT